What follows are 16 T cell receptor beta chains derived from one specimen sequenced in a study of cytomegalovirus exposure and HLA in healthy donors. Vbeta (60) and Jbeta (13) primers were used in the PCR. TCRdb keeps only in-frame clones here, not all; method: immunoSEQ multiplex PCR. The sample consists of roughly 100,000 clones, roughly 85% of them appearing once. Sequenced input: PBMCs. The receptors were gathered from a man younger than 45 in good health and CMV-seronegative.

The rearrangement uses TRBV27 and TRBJ2-2, with D perhaps matching TRBD2 (6 bases). This CDR3 has 15 amino acids. V was shortened by 5 bases and J by 2 bases, with 12 bases between the two germline ends. Germline lookup yields CDR1 MNHEY and CDR2 SMNVEV (reference sequence). The CDR3 sequence is CASSQGLVNTGELFF. The CDR3 DNA reads TGTGCCAGCAGTCAGGGACTGGTAAACACCGGGGAGCTGTTTTTT.

The chain recombines TRBV7-9 with TRBJ2-5; D possibly corresponds to TRBD1 (6 bases). The CDR3 is 18 amino acids. The V gene's germline CDR1 is SEHNR and CDR2 FQNEAQ (reference sequence). V was trimmed by 4 bases and J by 0 bases, leaving 21 bases between them. CDR3 loop: CASSSRGRRVGYQETQYF. The CDR3 DNA reads as TGTGCCAGCAGCTCCAGGGGCCGTCGGGTGGGGTACCAAGAGACCCAGTACTTC.

V is TRBV6-1 and J is TRBJ2-1, with D perhaps matching TRBD1 (6 bases). Trimming removed 0 bases from V and 0 bases from J, with 6 bases in between. The CDR3 extends over 15 amino acids. Germline loops: CDR1 MNHNS, CDR2 SASEGT. The CDR3, as DNA: TGTGCCAGCAGTGAAGCAGGGGGCTCCTACAATGAGCAGTTCTTC. Residues: CASSEAGGSYNEQFF.

This chain joins TRBV5-4 and TRBJ2-7, with D unresolved. The germline V and J ends were trimmed by 5 bases and 2 bases, with 11 bases remaining between them. The CDR3 is 13 residues long. From germline, CDR1 is SGHNT and CDR2 YYREEE (reference sequence). In DNA form, the CDR3 reads TGTGCCAGCAGGGTTGACTCCGCCTACGAGCAGTACTTC. Residues: CASRVDSAYEQYF.

The chain links TRBV7-2 to TRBJ2-2; 7 nucleotides agree with TRBD1. With 7 bases clipped from V and 3 bases from J, the junction kept 5 bases outside the gene matches. Per the germline V gene, CDR1 is SGHTA and CDR2 is FQGNSA. This CDR3 spans 14 amino acids. The CDR3: CASKGGWDTGELFF. The CDR3 DNA reads as TGTGCCAGCAAAGGGGGCTGGGACACCGGGGAGCTGTTTTTT.

The chain carries TRBV7-3 and TRBJ2-1, with TRBD2 matching over 9 bases. The CDR3 contains 16 residues. Germline V gene lookup returns CDR1 SGHTA and CDR2 FQGTGA. Trimming at V came to 5 bases and at J to 7 bases, leaving 12 bases not matched to a gene. The CDR3 is CASSPISSGGRNEQFF. CDR3 nucleotide sequence: TGTGCCAGCAGCCCGATTTCAAGCGGGGGGCGGAATGAGCAGTTCTTC.

This chain links TRBV19 with TRBJ1-1; D call uncertain. The CDR3 consists of 15 residues. CDR1 is LNHDA, CDR2 SQIVND, per germline (reference sequence). V was pared by 1 base and J by 3 bases, with 12 bases between. The CDR3 reads CASSIVFTEYTEAFF. CDR3 bases: TGTGCCAGTAGTATAGTGTTCACAGAGTACACTGAAGCTTTCTTT.

The rearrangement uses TRBV19 and TRBJ2-7, with TRBD2 matching over 7 bases. V lost 6 bases and J lost 1; bases outside the gene matches: 9. The CDR3 has 15 residues. Germline V gene lookup returns CDR1 LNHDA and CDR2 SQIVND (reference sequence). The CDR3, as DNA: TGTGCCAGTAGATCCCATCCGGGGGGATCCTACGAGCAGTACTTC. Protein sequence: CASRSHPGGSYEQYF.

The chain employs TRBV7-2 and TRBJ1-1, with D possibly TRBD1 on 5 matching bases. Deletions cut 5 bases from V and 0 bases from J, with 16 bases between. Per the germline V gene, CDR1 is SGHTA and CDR2 is FQGNSA. This CDR3 comprises 16 residues. Here the CDR3 DNA reads TGTGCCAGCAGCGTGGGGCAGGCGGGGTTGAACACTGAAGCTTTCTTT. This sequence encodes CASSVGQAGLNTEAFF.

V is TRBV7-3 and J is TRBJ2-3; maybe TRBD2 (6 bases). Germline V CDR1 and CDR2: SGHTA, FQGTGA. The length of the CDR3 is 14 residues. Trimming shortened V by 5 bases and J by 5 bases, and 14 bases separated the two germline ends. CDR3 loop: CASSLAGTGDTQYF. CDR3 bases: TGTGCCAGCAGCCTTGCGGGAACAGGAGATACGCAGTATTTT.

V and J are TRBV7-9 and TRBJ1-1; TRBD1 matches at 7 bases. The germline gives CDR1 SEHNR, CDR2 FQNEAQ (reference sequence). CDR3 size: 13 residues. V lost 7 bases to trimming and J lost 1 base; unmatched junction nucleotides: 3. The DNA for the CDR3 is TGTGCCAGCATAAGGACAGGGAACACTGAAGCTTTCTTT. Translation: CASIRTGNTEAFF.

The chain uses TRBV28 and TRBJ2-3; 15 positions match TRBD2. CDR3 length equals 16 residues. Germline values: CDR1 MDHEN, CDR2 SYDVKM. Trimming removed 7 bases from V and 2 bases from J; junction bases left unmatched: 4. This CDR3 reads CASTGLAGGDTDTQYF. CDR3 coding DNA: TGTGCCAGCACCGGACTAGCGGGGGGGGACACAGATACGCAGTATTTT.

The chain uses TRBV5-4 and TRBJ2-5; 11 bases align to TRBD1. The CDR3 spans 18 residues. Trimming at V came to 3 bases and at J to 2 bases, leaving 12 bases not matched to a gene. Germline lookup yields CDR1 SGHNT and CDR2 YYREEE (reference sequence). In DNA form, the CDR3 reads TGTGCCAGCAGCTACCCGGGACAGGGGGACCGGGCGCAAGAGACCCAGTACTTC. Encoded protein: CASSYPGQGDRAQETQYF.

The V call is TRBV6-5, the J call TRBJ1-3; perhaps TRBD1 as D (6 bases). This CDR3 spans 14 amino acids. Germline-derived CDR1 and CDR2 are MNHEY and SVGAGI. Trimming took 5 bases from V and 0 from J, leaving 8 bases between them. The CDR3 is CASSTGLSGNTIYF. The DNA of the CDR3 is TGTGCCAGCAGTACAGGGCTCTCTGGAAACACCATATATTTT.

The V gene is TRBV29-1, the J gene TRBJ2-1; TRBD2 aligns across 8 bases. Germline V lookup: CDR1 SQVTM, CDR2 ANQGSEA. This CDR3 is 13 amino acids long. Losses at the gene ends were 6 bases for V and 5 bases for J; bases not matched to a gene: 6. The CDR3 loop is CSVGTSPDNEQFF. CDR3 nucleotides: TGCAGCGTGGGGACTAGTCCAGACAATGAGCAGTTCTTC.

V and J are TRBV2 and TRBJ2-4; a possible D gene is TRBD1 (6 bases). The CDR3 runs to 13 residues. Germline-derived CDR1 and CDR2 are SNHLY and FYNNEI. Trimming left V 7 bases short and J 6 bases short, with 13 bases between. The CDR3, as DNA: TGTGCCAGCACCTCGACAGGAGGAAACATTCAGTACTTC. Translating it yields CASTSTGGNIQYF.